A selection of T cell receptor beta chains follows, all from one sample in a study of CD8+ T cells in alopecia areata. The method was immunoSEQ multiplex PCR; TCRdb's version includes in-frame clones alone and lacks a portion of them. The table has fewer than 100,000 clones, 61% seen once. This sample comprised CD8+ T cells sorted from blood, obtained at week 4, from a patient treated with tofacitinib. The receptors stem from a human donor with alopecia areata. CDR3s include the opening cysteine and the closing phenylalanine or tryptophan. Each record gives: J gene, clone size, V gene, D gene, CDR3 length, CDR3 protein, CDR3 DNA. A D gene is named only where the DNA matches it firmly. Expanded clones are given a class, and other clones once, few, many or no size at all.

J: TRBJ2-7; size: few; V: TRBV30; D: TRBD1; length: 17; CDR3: CACSGTGPPGLLGRGYF; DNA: TGTGCCTGCTCCGGGACAGGGCCACCGGGACTACTGGGACGAGGTTACTTC
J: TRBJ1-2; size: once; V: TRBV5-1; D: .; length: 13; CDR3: CASSLAREDGYTF; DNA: TGCGCCAGCAGCTTGGCCCGGGAAGATGGCTACACCTTC
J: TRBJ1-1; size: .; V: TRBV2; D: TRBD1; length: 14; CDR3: CASRDGQGDTEAFF; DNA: TGTGCCAGCAGGGACGGACAGGGAGACACTGAAGCTTTCTTT
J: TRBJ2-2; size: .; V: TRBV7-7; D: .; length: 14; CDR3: CASSPTGNTGELFF; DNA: TGTGCCAGCAGCCCCACAGGGAACACCGGGGAGCTGTTTTTT
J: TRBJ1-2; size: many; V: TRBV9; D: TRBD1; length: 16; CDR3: CASSVTRQGGFYGYTF; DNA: TGTGCCAGCAGCGTCACCCGACAGGGGGGGTTCTATGGCTACACCTTC
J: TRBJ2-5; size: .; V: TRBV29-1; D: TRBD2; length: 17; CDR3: CSVEPRTSGGAQETQYF; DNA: TGCAGCGTTGAACCTAGGACTAGCGGGGGGGCCCAAGAGACCCAGTACTTC
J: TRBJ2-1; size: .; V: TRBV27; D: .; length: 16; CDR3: CASSLSGRTDYNEQFF; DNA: TGTGCCAGCAGTTTATCTGGGCGGACCGACTACAATGAGCAGTTCTTC
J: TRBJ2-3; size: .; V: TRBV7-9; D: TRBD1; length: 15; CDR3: CASSSPGQDTDTQYF; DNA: TGTGCCAGCAGCTCGCCGGGACAGGACACAGATACGCAGTATTTT
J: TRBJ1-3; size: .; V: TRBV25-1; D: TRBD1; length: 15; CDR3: CASSASQGYGNTIYF; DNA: TGTGCCAGCAGTGCCTCACAGGGGTACGGAAACACCATATATTTT
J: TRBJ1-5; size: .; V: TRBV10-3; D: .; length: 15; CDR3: CAISESGQLNQPQHF; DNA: TGTGCCATCAGTGAGTCCGGACAGTTAAATCAGCCCCAGCATTTT
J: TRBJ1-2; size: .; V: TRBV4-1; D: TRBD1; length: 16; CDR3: CASSQVGTGTNYGYTF; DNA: TGCGCCAGCAGCCAAGTTGGGACAGGAACTAACTATGGCTACACCTTC
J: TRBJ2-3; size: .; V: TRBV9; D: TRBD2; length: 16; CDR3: CASSGGTSESTDTQYF; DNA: TGTGCCAGCAGCGGAGGGACTAGCGAAAGCACAGATACGCAGTATTTT
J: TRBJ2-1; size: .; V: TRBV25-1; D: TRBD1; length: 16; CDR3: CASSGFRDRPYNEQFF; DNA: TGTGCCAGCAGTGGGTTCCGGGACAGGCCCTACAATGAGCAGTTCTTC
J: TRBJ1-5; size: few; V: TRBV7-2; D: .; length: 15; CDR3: CASSTSRTSNQPQHF; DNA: TGTGCCAGCAGCACCAGTCGGACTAGCAATCAGCCCCAGCATTTT
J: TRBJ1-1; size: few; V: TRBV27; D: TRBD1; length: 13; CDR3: CASSSGQGIEAFF; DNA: TGTGCCAGCAGTTCCGGACAGGGGATTGAAGCTTTCTTT
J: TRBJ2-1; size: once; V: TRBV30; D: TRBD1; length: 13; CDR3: CAWSGTGGDEQFF; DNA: TGTGCCTGGAGTGGGACAGGGGGCGATGAGCAGTTCTTC